This T cell receptor beta chain was sequenced in a study of siplizumab effects on memory and regulatory T cells. Regarding the study as a whole: A minor fraction of alloreactive clones, and no more, mapped to unstimulated subsets.

The CDR3 spans 15 residues. Trimming cost V 4 bases and J 0 bases, with 10 bases left between them. Germline V gives CDR1 MGHRA, CDR2 YSYEKL. Sequenced by immunoSEQ multiplex PCR; TCRdb stores in-frame clones only, minus some. Of 80,000 to 95,000 clones listed, approximately 95% are singletons. To note about this clone: Antigen specificity is unknown.

The rearrangement links TRBV4-1 to TRBJ1-5; unclear D gene. The sequencing input was CD8+ T cells sorted from blood. This sequence originates from a human donor in good health. In nucleotides, the CDR3 is TGCGCCAGCAGCCTCCGGATGAATAGCAATCAGCCCCAGCATTTT. It specifies CASSLRMNSNQPQHF.